This passage covers 14 T cell receptor beta chains from one sample sequenced in a study of cytomegalovirus exposure and HLA in healthy donors (dated by TCRdb to 2015 to 2018). Library construction relied on the immunoSEQ multiplex PCR assay. For the multiplex PCR, a mixture combining 60 forward primers for TCR Vbeta segments and 13 reverse primers for TCR Jbeta segments was used. Held by TCRdb, this immuneACCESS table contains in-frame sequences only and omits some clones. Under half of the omission traces to an unresolved V gene where checked; the cause of the rest is unknown. The sample table shows approximately 110,000 clones, and just under 75% are seen once. Approximately 4.8% of the sample goes to the ten largest clones. The specimen was PBMCs. These receptors were collected from a man aged 60 to 69 in good health and CMV-seropositive.

The chain joins TRBV2 to TRBJ1-2; the match to TRBD1 covers 7 bases. V lost 7 bases, J lost 2 bases, and 10 bases stayed unmatched. Germline V gene data show CDR1 as SNHLY and CDR2 as FYNNEI. The length of the CDR3 is 15 residues. CDR3 DNA: TGTGCCAGCACGCGAATTAAGACAGGGAACTATGGCTACACCTTC. Translating gives CASTRIKTGNYGYTF.

This clone is a singleton in its sample. The chain couples TRBV19 to TRBJ2-2; 8 positions match TRBD2. Germline CDR1 reads LNHDA; CDR2 reads SQIVND (reference sequence). The CDR3 contains 17 residues. V dropped 7 bases and J dropped 6; count of bases not matched to a gene: 16. CDR3 residues: CASTSSLHRGGPGELFF. CDR3 coding DNA: TGTGCCAGTACCTCTTCCCTTCACCGGGGGGGCCCCGGGGAGCTGTTTTTT.

The rearrangement joins TRBV27 to TRBJ2-3; D is unclear. The CDR3 is 15 amino acids. CDR1 and CDR2 from the germline V gene are MNHEY and SMNVEV (reference sequence). Trimming shortened V by 4 bases and J by 2 bases, and 13 bases separated the two germline ends. CDR3 coding DNA: TGTGCCAGCAGTTCTCCACTACTCTTCACAGATACGCAGTATTTT. Translation gives CASSSPLLFTDTQYF.

V and J are TRBV11-3 and TRBJ1-1; no clear D. This CDR3 is built from 14 residues. Germline CDR1 and CDR2: SGHNT and YENEEA. V shed 0 bases and J shed 3 bases, with 8 bases lying between them. The CDR3 DNA sequence: TGTGCCAGCAGCTTAGAGGGAGACGACACTGAAGCTTTCTTT. Its translation: CASSLEGDDTEAFF.

The V call is TRBV30, the J call TRBJ2-3; 8 bases agree with TRBD2. CDR3 size: 15 residues. The germline V gene has CDR1 GTSNPN and CDR2 SVGIG (reference sequence). With V trimmed by 2 bases and J by 1 base, 5 bases remained unmatched. As DNA, the CDR3 is TGTGCCTGGAGTAGGGGACTAGATGGCACAGATACGCAGTATTTT. Amino acids: CAWSRGLDGTDTQYF.

The rearrangement links TRBV6-5 to TRBJ1-1, with 7 bases aligning to TRBD1. J gave up 7 bases and V 6 bases, and 5 bases lay outside the gene matches. Germline V gene data show CDR1 as MNHEY and CDR2 as SVGAGI. The CDR3 contains 12 residues. Written as DNA, the CDR3 is TGTGCCAGCAGCAACAGGGGAAGTGAAGCTTTCTTT. Translated: CASSNRGSEAFF.

The DNA for the CDR3 is TGCGCCATCGGACAGGGGGTAGATACGCAGTATTTT. Translated: CAIGQGVDTQYF. This chain connects TRBV5-1 to TRBJ2-3; the match to TRBD1 covers 10 bases. CDR1 is SGHRS, CDR2 YFSETQ, per germline. Trimming removed 9 bases from V and 5 bases from J; junction bases left unmatched: 3. The CDR3 contains 12 residues.

V and J are TRBV10-2 and TRBJ1-5; no clear D gene. V was shortened by 4 bases and J by 5 bases, with 6 bases between the two germline ends. The CDR3 spans 12 residues. The germline V gene has CDR1 WSHSY and CDR2 SAAADI. DNA of the CDR3: TGCGCCAGCAGTGGTCAGGATCAGCCCCAGCATTTT. Its protein is CASSGQDQPQHF.

The chain links TRBV19 to TRBJ1-5, with D possibly being TRBD1 (5 bases). The CDR3 totals 15 residues. V was trimmed by 5 bases and J by 7 bases, leaving 18 bases between them. Germline-derived CDR1 and CDR2 are LNHDA and SQIVND (reference sequence). The CDR3 loop reads CASSSRVGYPQPQHF. CDR3 nucleotides: TGTGCCAGTAGTTCCAGGGTAGGGTATCCACAGCCCCAGCATTTT.

The chain couples TRBV11-2 to TRBJ2-5; TRBD2 aligns across 7 bases. V dropped 1 base and J dropped 5; count of bases not matched to a gene: 7. The CDR3 consists of 15 residues. CDR1 SGHAT and CDR2 FQNNGV come from the germline V gene. This CDR3 is CASSLVGSGGETQYF. Written as DNA, the CDR3 is TGTGCCAGCAGCTTAGTAGGATCGGGGGGTGAGACCCAGTACTTC.

The chain has TRBV15 and TRBJ1-2; 9 bases align to TRBD1. Per the germline V gene, CDR1 is LNHNV and CDR2 is YYDKDF (reference sequence). The CDR3 runs to 16 residues. After removal of 3 bases from V and 2 bases from J, the junction contained 7 bases not matched to a gene. As DNA, the CDR3 is TGTGCCACCAGCAGGGGAGGGGACAGGGCCAACTATGGCTACACCTTC. This gives the protein CATSRGGDRANYGYTF.

The J gene is TRBJ1-5, the V gene TRBV10-3, with 10 bases that match TRBD1. The CDR3 is 13 amino acids. Germline V lookup: CDR1 ENHRY, CDR2 SYGVKD. Trimming cost V 6 bases and J 7 bases; bases outside gene matches: 3. The CDR3 protein is CAIRETGGQPQHF. The CDR3 nucleotides read TGTGCCATCAGGGAGACAGGGGGCCAGCCCCAGCATTTT.

Only one count was recorded for this clone. DNA of the CDR3: TGTGCCAGTAGTACCAGACAGGGGCAGGTACATGGCTACACCTTC. The encoded protein is CASSTRQGQVHGYTF. The rearrangement joins TRBV19 to TRBJ1-2, with 8 positions matching TRBD1. Germline loops: CDR1 LNHDA, CDR2 SQIVND (reference sequence). The J segment lost 6 bases and the V segment lost 4 bases, leaving 10 bases of the junction unmatched. The CDR3 covers 15 residues.

CDR3: CASRLERDEQFF. The CDR3 DNA follows: TGTGCCAGCAGGCTCGAACGGGATGAGCAGTTCTTC. V gene TRBV11-2 combines with J gene TRBJ2-1; D remains ambiguous. The ends were cut back, 6 bases at V and 8 bases at J, with 11 bases in the middle. CDR1 and CDR2 (germline): SGHAT, FQNNGV. This CDR3 spans 12 amino acids.